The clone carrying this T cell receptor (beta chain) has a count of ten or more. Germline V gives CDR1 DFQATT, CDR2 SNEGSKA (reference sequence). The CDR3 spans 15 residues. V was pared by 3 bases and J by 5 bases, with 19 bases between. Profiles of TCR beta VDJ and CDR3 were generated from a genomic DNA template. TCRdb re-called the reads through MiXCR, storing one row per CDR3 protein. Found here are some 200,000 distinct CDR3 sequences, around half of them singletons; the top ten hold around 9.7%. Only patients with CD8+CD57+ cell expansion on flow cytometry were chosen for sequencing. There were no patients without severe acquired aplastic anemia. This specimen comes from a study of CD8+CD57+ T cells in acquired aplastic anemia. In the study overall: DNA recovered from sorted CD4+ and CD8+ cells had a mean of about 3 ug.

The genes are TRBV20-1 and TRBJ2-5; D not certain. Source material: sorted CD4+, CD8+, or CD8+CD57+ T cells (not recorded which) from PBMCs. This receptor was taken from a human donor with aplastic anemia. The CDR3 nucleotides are TGCAGTGCTAGCAAGGGCCCCTTTTTAGGCGAGACCCAGTACTTC. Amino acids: CSASKGPFLGETQYF.